The clone carrying this TCR beta chain was recorded many times. Its antigen is currently unknown. Germline lookup yields CDR1 ENHRY and CDR2 SYGVKD. V shed 2 bases and J shed 5 bases, with 12 bases lying between them. The CDR3 is 15 amino acids. This sample is drawn from a study of T cells after posttransplantation cyclophosphamide. The assay was immunoSEQ multiplex PCR, and TCRdb's table has in-frame clones only and misses some. The sample shows more than 20,000 clones, none of them appearing just once. Study results and limitations: Later post-transplant blood repertoires were often dominated by donor CD8+ memory clones. Blood and skin or GI T cell repertoires showed limited TRB overlap.

This receptor was obtained from a man aged 50 to 60 in good health, CMV-negative, and a related stem cell transplant donor. The chain has TRBV10-3 and TRBJ2-2, with D possibly TRBD1 on 5 matching bases. The sample taken for sequencing was PBMCs. As DNA, the CDR3 is TGTGCCATCAGTGAGCAAGGGGAAATGACCGGGGAGCTGTTTTTT. Protein: CAISEQGEMTGELFF.